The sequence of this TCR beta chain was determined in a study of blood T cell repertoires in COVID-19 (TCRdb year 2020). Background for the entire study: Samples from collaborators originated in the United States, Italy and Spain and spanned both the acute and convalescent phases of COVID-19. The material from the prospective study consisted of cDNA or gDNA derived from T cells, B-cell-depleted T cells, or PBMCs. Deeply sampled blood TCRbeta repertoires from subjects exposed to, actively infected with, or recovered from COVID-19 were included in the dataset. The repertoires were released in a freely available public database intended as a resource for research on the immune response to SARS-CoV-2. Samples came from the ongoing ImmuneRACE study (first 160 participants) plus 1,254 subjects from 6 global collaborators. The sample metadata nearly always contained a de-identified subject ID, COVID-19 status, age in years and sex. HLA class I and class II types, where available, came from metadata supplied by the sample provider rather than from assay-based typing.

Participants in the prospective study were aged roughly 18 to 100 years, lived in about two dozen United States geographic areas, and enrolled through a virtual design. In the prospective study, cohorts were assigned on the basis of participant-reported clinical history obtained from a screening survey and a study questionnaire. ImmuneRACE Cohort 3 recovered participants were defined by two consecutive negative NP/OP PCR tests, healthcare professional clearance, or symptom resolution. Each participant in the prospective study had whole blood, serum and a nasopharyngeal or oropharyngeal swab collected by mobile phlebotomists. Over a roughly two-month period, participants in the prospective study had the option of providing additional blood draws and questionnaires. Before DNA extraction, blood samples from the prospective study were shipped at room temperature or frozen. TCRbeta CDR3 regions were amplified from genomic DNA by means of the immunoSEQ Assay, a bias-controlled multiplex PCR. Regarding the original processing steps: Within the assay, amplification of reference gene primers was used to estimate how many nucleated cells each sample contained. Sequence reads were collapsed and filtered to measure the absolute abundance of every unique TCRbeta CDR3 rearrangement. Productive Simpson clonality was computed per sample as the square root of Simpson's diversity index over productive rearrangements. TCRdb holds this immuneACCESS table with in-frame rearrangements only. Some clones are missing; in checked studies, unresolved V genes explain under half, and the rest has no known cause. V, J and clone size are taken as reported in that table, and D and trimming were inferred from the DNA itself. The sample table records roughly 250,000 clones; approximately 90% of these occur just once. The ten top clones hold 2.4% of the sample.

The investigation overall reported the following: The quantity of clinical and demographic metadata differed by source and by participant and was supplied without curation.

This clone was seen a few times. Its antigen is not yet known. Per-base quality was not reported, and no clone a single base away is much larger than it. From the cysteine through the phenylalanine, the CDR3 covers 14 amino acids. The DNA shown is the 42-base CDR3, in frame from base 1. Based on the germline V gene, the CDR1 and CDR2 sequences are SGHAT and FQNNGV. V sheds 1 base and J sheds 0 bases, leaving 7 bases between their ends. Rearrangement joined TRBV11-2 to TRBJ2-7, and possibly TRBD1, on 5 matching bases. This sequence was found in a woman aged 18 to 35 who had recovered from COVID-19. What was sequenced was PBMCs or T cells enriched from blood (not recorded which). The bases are TGTGCCAGCAGCTTAGTAGACAGCTCCTACGAGCAGTACTTC. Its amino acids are CASSLVDSSYEQYF.